These 25 T cell receptor beta chains originate from one sample sequenced in a study of shared clonotypes between healthy human individuals. Here immunoSEQ multiplex PCR was the method, and the copy in TCRdb shows in-frame clones only, minus some. The sample contains about 2 million clones, roughly 95% of which appear only once. Naive CD8 cells, CD45RO-negative and positively selected for CCR7, excluded terminally differentiated effector memory CD45RA+ cells. The sequenced sample was naive CD8+ T cells sorted from blood. These receptors were obtained from a man aged 18 to 30 in good health.

The chain is built from TRBV6-5 and TRBJ1-1; D not certain. V gave up 7 bases and J gave up 3 bases, with 18 bases separating them. The CDR3 covers 15 residues. Per the germline V gene, CDR1 is MNHEY and CDR2 is SVGAGI. The CDR3 here is CASTSVRETDTEAFF. The CDR3 nucleotides read TGTGCCAGCACTTCGGTAAGGGAAACGGACACTGAAGCTTTCTTT.

This chain uses TRBV7-9 with TRBJ2-4; unclear D gene. Germline assignment: CDR1 SEHNR and CDR2 FQNEAQ (reference sequence). The CDR3 is made up of 11 amino acids. V lost 4 bases, J lost 5 bases, and 3 bases lay in between. The CDR3, as DNA: TGTGCCAGCAGCTATGAAAACATTCAGTACTTC. Its translation is CASSYENIQYF. The entire variable domain, with the rest obtained from reference TRBV7-9 and TRBJ2-4, is as follows: DTGVSQNPRHKITKRGQNVTFRCDPISEHNRLYWYRQTLGQGPEFLTYFQNEAQLEKSRLLSDRFSAERPKGSFSTLEIQRTEQGDSAMYLCASSYENIQYFGAGTRLSVL.

As regards this clone: Other nucleotide sequences from this sample produce the same CDR3. The chain employs TRBV7-9 and TRBJ1-1; D not certain. The ends were cut back, 1 base at V and 2 bases at J, with 5 bases in the middle. Looked up from germline, CDR1 is SEHNR and CDR2 is FQNEAQ (reference sequence). The length of the CDR3 is 13 residues. The CDR3 nucleotides are TGTGCCAGCAGCTTAGAGGGAAACACTGAAGCTTTCTTT. Amino acid sequence: CASSLEGNTEAFF.

J is TRBJ1-5 and V is TRBV27, with 12 nucleotides matching TRBD1. The J segment lost 5 bases and the V segment lost 6 bases, leaving 2 bases of the junction unmatched. There are 14 residues in the CDR3. Germline V gives CDR1 MNHEY, CDR2 SMNVEV (reference sequence). The CDR3 sequence is CASRGQGAYQPQHF. The CDR3 nucleotides read TGTGCCAGCAGGGGACAGGGGGCCTATCAGCCCCAGCATTTT.

The chain has TRBV5-4 and TRBJ2-7; tentatively, D is TRBD2 (6 bases). Between the trimmed V and J ends, which lost 0 bases and 2 bases, there was a span of 9 bases. Germline V gives CDR1 SGHNT, CDR2 YYREEE (reference sequence). The CDR3 extends over 14 amino acids. CDR3 coding DNA: TGTGCCAGCAGCTTGGGGGGGGAAACCTACGAGCAGTACTTC. It is translated as CASSLGGETYEQYF.

This chain connects TRBV29-1 to TRBJ1-4; tentatively, D is TRBD1 (5 bases). V lost 7 bases, J lost 8 bases, and 8 bases lay in between. Germline CDR1 SQVTM, CDR2 ANQGSEA. The CDR3 loop spans 10 amino acids. DNA of the CDR3: TGCAGCGCGGAGGGGGAAAAACTGTTTTTT. This sequence encodes CSAEGEKLFF.

The genes are TRBV4-1 and TRBJ1-1; perhaps TRBD1 as D (5 bases). In germline, CDR1 is MGHRA, CDR2 YSYEKL. The CDR3 totals 17 residues. Trimming stripped 1 base from V and 0 bases from J, with 15 bases between. Here the CDR3 reads CASSQVGVGGVNTEAFF. The CDR3 coding sequence is TGCGCCAGCAGCCAAGTGGGGGTTGGCGGGGTGAACACTGAAGCTTTCTTT.

The chain combines TRBV9 with TRBJ2-7; D may match TRBD1 or TRBD2 (5 bases each). V lost 3 bases and J 1 base, leaving 11 bases between the germline ends. The germline gives CDR1 SGDLS, CDR2 YYNGEE. CDR3 length: 14 residues. The chain's CDR3 is CASSGDDTSYEQYF. CDR3 DNA sequence: TGTGCCAGCAGCGGGGACGACACATCCTACGAGCAGTACTTC.

The chain links TRBV7-6 to TRBJ2-7; D remains ambiguous. Germline CDR1 reads SGHVS; CDR2 reads FNYEAQ. The ends were cut back, 5 bases at V and 2 bases at J, with 7 bases in the middle. The CDR3 loop spans 12 amino acids. CDR3 loop: CASSPGPYEQYF. The CDR3 DNA reads TGTGCCAGCAGCCCCGGTCCCTACGAGCAGTACTTC.

The J gene is TRBJ2-1, the V gene TRBV7-9; D might be TRBD1 (5 bases). CDR3 length equals 15 residues. The germline CDR1 and CDR2 sequences are SEHNR and FQNEAQ (reference sequence). The V and J ends lost 1 base and 3 bases respectively, with 10 bases between them. CDR3 DNA: TGTGCCAGCAGCTTAGGGTTAGGGGTCTACAATGAGCAGTTCTTC. Its protein is CASSLGLGVYNEQFF.

V gene TRBV7-9 combines with J gene TRBJ1-4; a possible D gene is TRBD1 (5 bases). The V gene lost 5 bases and the J gene lost 4 bases, with 20 bases spanning the gap. Germline CDR1 reads SEHNR; CDR2 reads FQNEAQ (reference sequence). CDR3 length: 17 residues. Here the CDR3 reads CASSTAGLGAGNEKLFF. CDR3 DNA sequence: TGTGCCAGCAGCACAGCAGGGTTAGGCGCTGGTAATGAAAAACTGTTTTTT.

V is TRBV12-5 and J is TRBJ2-7; D is uncertain. The CDR3 contains 11 residues. Germline V gene data show CDR1 as LGHNT and CDR2 as FRNRAP. Trimming shortened V by 6 bases and J by 0 bases, and 3 bases separated the two germline ends. The CDR3 is CASGPSYEQYF. CDR3 nucleotide sequence: TGTGCTAGTGGCCCCTCCTACGAGCAGTACTTC.

The chain employs TRBV14 and TRBJ1-6; 9 positions match TRBD1. CDR1 and CDR2 (germline): SGHDN, FVKESK. The CDR3 is 14 residues long. Unmatched junction bases numbered 4, after V lost 4 bases and J lost 9 bases. The DNA of the CDR3 is TGTGCCAGCAGCCCTGGGACAGGGCTTTCACCCCTCCACTTT. Its translation is CASSPGTGLSPLHF. The entire variable domain, with the rest obtained from reference TRBV14 and TRBJ1-6, is as follows: EAGVTQFPSHSVIEKGQTVTLRCDPISGHDNLYWYRRVMGKEIKFLLHFVKESKQDESGMPNNRFLAERTGGTYSTLKVQPAELEDSGVYFCASSPGTGLSPLHFGNGTRLTVT.

This rearrangement joins TRBV5-5 to TRBJ2-7; 9 bases fit TRBD1. CDR3 length: 16 residues. The V gene's germline CDR1 is SGHKS and CDR2 YYEKEE (reference sequence). The V gene end was trimmed by 3 bases and the J gene end by 5 bases; junction bases not matched to a gene: 12. CDR3 sequence: CASSSSGQGLINEQYF. CDR3 bases: TGTGCCAGCAGCTCCTCGGGACAGGGATTGATCAACGAGCAGTACTTC.

Of note for this clone: At the DNA level, this CDR3 is encoded by other sequences in the same sample as well. The CDR3 region has the DNA TGTGCCAGCACCCCTGGGGTGAACACTGAAGCTTTCTTT. Amino acid sequence: CASTPGVNTEAFF. The V gene is TRBV6-5, the J gene TRBJ1-1; D unclear. Germline values: CDR1 MNHEY, CDR2 SVGAGI. This CDR3 spans 13 amino acids. V gave up 7 bases and J gave up 0 bases, with 9 bases separating them.

V usage is TRBV14 and J usage is TRBJ1-1, with D uncertain. Trimming removed 5 bases from V and 1 base from J, with 8 bases in between. Germline V CDR1 and CDR2: SGHDN, FVKESK. CDR3 length: 13 amino acids. The CDR3 DNA reads as TGTGCCAGCAGCTACGCATGGAACACTGAAGCTTTCTTT. Protein sequence: CASSYAWNTEAFF.

V is TRBV13 and J is TRBJ2-7, with D possibly being TRBD1 or TRBD2 (6 bases each). The germline gives CDR1 PRHDT, CDR2 FYEKMQ (reference sequence). V lost 5 bases, J lost 2 bases, and 16 bases lay in between. There are 15 residues in the CDR3. The CDR3 reads CASSPGGGYPYEQYF. In DNA form, the CDR3 reads TGTGCCAGCAGCCCCGGAGGGGGGTATCCCTACGAGCAGTACTTC.

V and J are TRBV5-6 and TRBJ2-3; no definite D call. CDR1 is SGHDT, CDR2 YYEEEE, per germline. The CDR3 has 13 residues. Between the trimmed V and J ends, which lost 5 bases and 2 bases, there was a span of 9 bases. Written as DNA, the CDR3 is TGTGCCAGCAGTGACCTACTCACAGATACGCAGTATTTT. Protein: CASSDLLTDTQYF.

The chain links TRBV9 to TRBJ2-5; D gene uncertain. The CDR3 has 15 amino acids. Germline V gives CDR1 SGDLS, CDR2 YYNGEE. The V gene lost 4 bases and the J gene lost 2 bases, with 15 bases spanning the gap. In DNA, the CDR3 is TGTGCCAGCAGCTCCCGAGATGAGCTTCAAGAGACCCAGTACTTC. Protein product: CASSSRDELQETQYF.

This chain joins TRBV9 and TRBJ2-3; unclear D gene. The length of the CDR3 is 13 residues. Trimming stripped 4 bases from V and 4 bases from J, with 10 bases between. Germline CDR1 and CDR2: SGDLS and YYNGEE. The CDR3 nucleotides are TGTGCCAGCAGCTCGATCAGTGCAGATACGCAGTATTTT. Translating gives CASSSISADTQYF.

J is TRBJ1-1 and V is TRBV6-5, with TRBD1 identical over 7 bases. Germline values: CDR1 MNHEY, CDR2 SVGAGI. The CDR3 contains 13 residues. V shed 6 bases, J shed 7 bases, and the junction held 8 bases outside the gene matches. The CDR3 loop is CASSLGQAGEAFF. CDR3 sequence (DNA): TGTGCCAGCAGCCTTGGACAGGCAGGTGAAGCTTTCTTT.

The chain joins TRBV4-1 to TRBJ2-5, with D hard to call. Germline V gene sequence: CDR1 MGHRA, CDR2 YSYEKL. The germline V and J ends were trimmed by 6 bases and 2 bases, with 19 bases remaining between them. This CDR3 is built from 16 residues. In DNA form, the CDR3 reads TGCGCCAGCAGGCCGAGCCCCGGACGTACTCAAGAGACCCAGTACTTC. This gives the protein CASRPSPGRTQETQYF.

This rearrangement joins TRBV2 to TRBJ2-3, with 14 bases that match TRBD2. CDR3 length: 15 amino acids. Trimming cost V 8 bases and J 7 bases; bases outside gene matches: 8. The germline gives CDR1 SNHLY, CDR2 FYNNEI. In DNA form, the CDR3 reads TGTGCCAGCCTGACTAGCGGGGGGGCAACGTATACGCAGTATTTT. Protein product: CASLTSGGATYTQYF.

This chain links TRBV9 with TRBJ2-2, with 8 positions matching TRBD1. V lost 3 bases and J lost 7; bases outside the gene matches: 14. The CDR3 consists of 17 residues. Germline V gives CDR1 SGDLS, CDR2 YYNGEE. The CDR3 sequence: CASSETRDRPQSGELFF. CDR3 sequence (DNA): TGTGCCAGCAGCGAGACCCGGGACAGGCCACAGAGCGGGGAGCTGTTTTTT.

The J gene is TRBJ1-5, the V gene TRBV6-1; unclear D gene. This CDR3 has 13 residues. Germline-derived CDR1 and CDR2 are MNHNS and SASEGT. Between the trimmed V and J ends, which lost 3 bases and 3 bases, there was a span of 6 bases. The CDR3 region is CASSDRNNQPQHF. CDR3 bases: TGTGCCAGCAGTGACAGAAACAATCAGCCCCAGCATTTT.